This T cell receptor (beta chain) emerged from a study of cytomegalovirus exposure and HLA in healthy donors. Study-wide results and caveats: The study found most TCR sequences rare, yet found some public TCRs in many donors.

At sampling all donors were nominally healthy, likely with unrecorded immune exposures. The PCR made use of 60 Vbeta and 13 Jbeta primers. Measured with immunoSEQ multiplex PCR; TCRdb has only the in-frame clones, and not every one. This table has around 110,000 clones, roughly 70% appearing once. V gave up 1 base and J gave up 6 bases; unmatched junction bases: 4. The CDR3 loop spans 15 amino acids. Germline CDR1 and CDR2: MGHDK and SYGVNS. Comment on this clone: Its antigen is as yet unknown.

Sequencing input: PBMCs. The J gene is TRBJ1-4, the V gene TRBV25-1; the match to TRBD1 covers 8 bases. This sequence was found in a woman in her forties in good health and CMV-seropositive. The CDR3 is CASSEWAGGHEKLFF. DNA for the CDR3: TGTGCCAGCAGTGAATGGGCAGGGGGCCATGAAAAACTGTTTTTT.